These 18 T cell receptor beta chains came from one sample sequenced in a study of T cell responses to AZD1222 COVID-19 vaccine. Sequenced by immunoSEQ multiplex PCR; TCRdb stores in-frame clones only, minus some. The sample yields under 200,000 clones, roughly nine tenths seen once. The sequencing here drew on peripheral blood, taken on day 0 of AZD1222 vaccination. The receptors were sampled from an adult in good health.

CDR3 loop: CAWATGGAVQPQHF. The CDR3 DNA reads TGTGCCTGGGCGACAGGGGGCGCGGTGCAGCCCCAGCATTTT. V is TRBV30 and J is TRBJ1-5; 10 nucleotides agree with TRBD1. J gave up 7 bases and V 5 bases, and 8 bases lay outside the gene matches. The CDR3 has 14 residues. Germline CDR1 reads GTSNPN; CDR2 reads SVGIG (reference sequence).

The chain uses TRBV20-1 and TRBJ1-5; 7 positions match TRBD1. Losses at the gene ends were 3 bases for V and 2 bases for J; bases not matched to a gene: 4. This CDR3 is built from 14 residues. Germline V gene sequence: CDR1 DFQATT, CDR2 SNEGSKA (reference sequence). The CDR3 bases are TGCAGTGCTAGTTCCGGGACAGGCAATCAGCCCCAGCATTTT. The encoded protein is CSASSGTGNQPQHF.

The J gene is TRBJ1-2, the V gene TRBV6-5; 10 nucleotides align to TRBD1. Germline CDR1 MNHEY, CDR2 SVGAGI. J gave up 5 bases and V 2 bases, and 8 bases lay outside the gene matches. The CDR3 consists of 16 residues. The CDR3 spells CASSYQRQGARYGYTF. The CDR3 region has the DNA TGTGCCAGCAGTTACCAGAGACAGGGGGCTCGGTATGGCTACACCTTC.

This clone appeared a single time. The chain has TRBV11-2 and TRBJ2-2; D call uncertain. V was shortened by 1 base and J by 4 bases, with 13 bases between the two germline ends. The CDR3 is 16 residues long. Germline CDR1 SGHAT, CDR2 FQNNGV. CDR3: CASSLVPGHSTGELFF. The CDR3, as DNA: TGTGCCAGCAGCTTAGTCCCAGGCCATAGCACCGGGGAGCTGTTTTTT.

J is TRBJ1-2 and V is TRBV29-1, with D perhaps matching TRBD1 (5 bases). The germline V gene has CDR1 SQVTM and CDR2 ANQGSEA. V lost 0 bases and J lost 10, with 21 bases in between. The CDR3 sequence is 15 residues long. The CDR3: CSVEDQGKGFGDYTF. CDR3 sequence (DNA): TGCAGCGTTGAAGATCAAGGGAAGGGGTTTGGTGACTACACCTTC.

The rearrangement joins TRBV4-3 to TRBJ2-7, with 8 bases aligning to TRBD2. V shed 1 base and J 4 bases; nucleotides not matched to a gene: 9. Germline V gene sequence: CDR1 LGHNA, CDR2 YSLEER. The length of the CDR3 is 16 residues. The CDR3 here is CASSQVIAGYSYEQYF. DNA for the CDR3: TGCGCCAGCAGCCAAGTGATAGCGGGATACTCATACGAGCAGTACTTC.

This clone was picked up one time. V usage is TRBV5-6 and J usage is TRBJ2-2; weak D call: TRBD2 (6 bases). The V end was cut by 8 bases, the J end by 6 bases, with 17 bases between. The CDR3 is made up of 14 amino acids. Germline V gene data show CDR1 as SGHDT and CDR2 as YYEEEE. CDR3 loop: CASSRRVSPGELFF. The DNA for the CDR3 is TGTGCCAGTAGTAGGAGGGTAAGCCCCGGGGAGCTGTTTTTT.

This clone has just a few counts. The V call is TRBV19, the J call TRBJ2-7; TRBD1 agrees at 9 bases. The V and J ends lost 8 bases and 4 bases, in that order; junction bases with no gene match: 6. There are 13 residues in the CDR3. Looked up from germline, CDR1 is LNHDA and CDR2 is SQIVND (reference sequence). The CDR3 sequence: CASSDRGRYEQYF. CDR3 in DNA: TGTGCCAGTTCGGACAGGGGCAGGTACGAGCAGTACTTC.

The sample holds a few counts of this clone. The CDR3 is CASSLQGRGSPLHF. For the CDR3, the DNA is TGTGCCAGCAGCTTACAGGGTCGGGGTTCACCCCTCCACTTT. V usage is TRBV5-4 and J usage is TRBJ1-6; TRBD1 is a possible D gene (6 bases). The CDR3 totals 14 residues. V was clipped by 2 bases and J by 9 bases, with 12 bases between them. Per germline, CDR1 SGHNT and CDR2 YYREEE (reference sequence).

The CDR3 bases are TGTGCCAGCAGCCCAGGGCAGGACACTGAAGCTTTCTTT. Encoded protein: CASSPGQDTEAFF. This chain connects TRBV13 to TRBJ1-1; D might be TRBD1 (5 bases). Trimming removed 5 bases from V and 3 bases from J, with 10 bases in between. Germline CDR1 reads PRHDT; CDR2 reads FYEKMQ (reference sequence). The CDR3 sequence is 13 residues long.

The chain joins TRBV19 to TRBJ1-5; D is uncertain. The CDR3 runs 16 residues. The V gene's germline CDR1 is LNHDA and CDR2 SQIVND (reference sequence). V lost 3 bases and J 2 bases, leaving 14 bases between the germline ends. Written as DNA, the CDR3 is TGTGCCAGTAGTATGGCGGTGGGGTTGGGCAATCAGCCCCAGCATTTT. It yields the protein CASSMAVGLGNQPQHF.

The rearrangement joins TRBV19 to TRBJ2-3; TRBD1 agrees at 7 bases. This CDR3 is 15 amino acids long. V dropped 6 bases and J dropped 1; count of bases not matched to a gene: 7. Germline V CDR1 and CDR2: LNHDA, SQIVND (reference sequence). CDR3 loop: CASRWTGTGTDTQYF. CDR3 DNA: TGTGCCAGTAGATGGACAGGAACGGGCACAGATACGCAGTATTTT.

The rearrangement joins TRBV19 to TRBJ1-5; tentative D call: TRBD1 (5 bases). This CDR3 spans 15 amino acids. Trimming stripped 3 bases from V and 4 bases from J, with 13 bases between. Germline CDR1 is LNHDA and CDR2 is SQIVND (reference sequence). CDR3 region: CASSITGYGNQPQHF. The CDR3 DNA reads TGTGCCAGTAGTATCACAGGTTACGGGAATCAGCCCCAGCATTTT.

In this sample, this clone turned up once. The gene calls are TRBV9 and TRBJ2-3; TRBD2 matches 10 bases. J gave up 6 bases and V 0 bases, and 7 bases lay outside the gene matches. CDR1 and CDR2 from the germline V gene are SGDLS and YYNGEE. The CDR3 sequence is 16 residues long. CDR3 in amino acids: CASSVEERGGIDTQYF. The CDR3 DNA follows: TGTGCCAGCAGCGTAGAAGAGCGGGGGGGTATCGATACGCAGTATTTT.

This clone was picked up one time. The V call is TRBV18, the J call TRBJ2-2, with 8 bases matching TRBD2. J lost 4 bases, V lost 3 bases, and 10 bases had no gene match. The germline V gene encodes CDR1 KGHSH and CDR2 LQKENI. The CDR3 extends over 17 amino acids. The CDR3 spells CASSPSAGAQRTGELFF. CDR3 nucleotides: TGTGCCAGCTCACCTTCAGCGGGGGCGCAACGCACCGGGGAGCTGTTTTTT.

The chain uses TRBV5-6 and TRBJ1-2; no reliable D call. The V end lost 2 bases, the J end lost 7 bases, and 12 bases lay between the germline ends. CDR1 is SGHDT and CDR2 is YYEEEE in the germline V gene. The CDR3 extends over 13 amino acids. CDR3 bases: TGTGCCAGCAGCTTCACTCGGATGCCTGGCTACACCTTC. Its translation: CASSFTRMPGYTF.

This clone was recorded once. This sequence joins TRBV28 and TRBJ1-1, with 9 bases fitting TRBD1. The CDR3 is 15 amino acids. Germline V gene lookup returns CDR1 MDHEN and CDR2 SYDVKM. J lost 3 bases, V lost 5 bases, and 7 bases had no gene match. The CDR3 sequence: CASSPLRTGDTEAFF. CDR3 DNA: TGTGCCAGCAGTCCCCTCCGGACAGGGGACACTGAAGCTTTCTTT.

V usage is TRBV7-3 and J usage is TRBJ2-1, with D unresolved. This CDR3 has 11 residues. Germline assignment: CDR1 SGHTA and CDR2 FQGTGA. V lost 8 bases and J lost 9, with 11 bases in between. The chain's CDR3 is CASHRVGEQFF. In DNA form, the CDR3 reads TGTGCCAGCCATAGGGTTGGTGAGCAGTTCTTC.